This entry is about one T cell receptor beta chain. Its cognate antigen is unknown. Germline V gives CDR1 SGHTA, CDR2 FQGNSA. Trimming cost V 5 bases and J 2 bases; bases outside gene matches: 9. The CDR3 runs 16 residues. These data come from a study of human T cells and chemical hapten exposure. For the study at large: Skin on the upper inner arm, around 2 cm by around 2 cm in size, was sensitized with 2% DPC. DPC (0.01%) was patch tested on the upper back and read at 6 days. Study-level points and caveats: Patch test score was positively correlated with the counts of PT1 expanded TCRs. Among TCRs, those above 1 in 1000 frequency were unaffected by DPC sensitization.

The time point here: patch test 1, 2 weeks after DPC sensitization. As to treatment: therapeutic diphenylcyclopropenone sensitization with weekly scalp DPC. A single record per CDR3 protein comes from TCRdb applying MiXCR to the RACE reads. The sample has 75,000 to 100,000 distinct CDR3 sequences, roughly 12% seen once. The source is a woman aged 40 to 50 with alopecia areata. Some clones in this sample may be carry-over from other donors' samples. This specimen consisted of whole blood, obtained in connection with sensitization to the hapten diphenylcyclopropenone (DPC). The J gene is TRBJ2-5, the V gene TRBV7-2; the match to TRBD2 covers 9 bases. Here the CDR3 reads CASSLVSGSGQETQYF. In DNA form, the CDR3 reads TGTGCCAGCAGCCTAGTTAGCGGGAGTGGGCAAGAGACCCAGTACTTC.